The 30 T cell receptor beta chains in this list originate from one sample, sequenced in a study of blood T cells in healthy people across ages. The authors ran a second PCR of about 7 to 11 cycles using a sample-barcoded 5' primer and a J-beta primer mix. TCRdb fed the 5' RACE reads into MiXCR, producing one record per CDR3 protein. The sample comprises more than 700,000 distinct CDR3 sequences, roughly 46% of which are singletons, and roughly 20% rests with the top ten. The specimen sequenced was blood. These receptors all stem from a man older than 75 in good health.

The chain joins TRBV20-1 to TRBJ2-1; 11 nucleotides align to TRBD2. Germline trimming cut 4 bases from V and 4 bases from J; bases unmatched to any gene: 9. This CDR3 is built from 16 residues. The germline V gene has CDR1 DFQATT and CDR2 SNEGSKA (reference sequence). The CDR3 nucleotides read TGCAGTGCTAACTCTCCGACTAGCGGGGAGTACAATGAGCAGTTCTTC. It is translated as CSANSPTSGEYNEQFF.

The chain has TRBV29-1 and TRBJ2-1; 10 nucleotides line up with TRBD2. The CDR3 contains 14 residues. Germline assignment: CDR1 SQVTM and CDR2 ANQGSEA. J was trimmed by 9 bases and V by 4 bases; bases with no gene match: 9. CDR3 sequence reads: CSVGSGTSAVEQFF. The CDR3 region has the DNA TGCAGCGTTGGATCCGGGACTAGCGCTGTTGAGCAGTTCTTC.

This chain connects TRBV28 to TRBJ2-7; 10 bases line up with TRBD2. The germline V gene has CDR1 MDHEN and CDR2 SYDVKM. V lost 2 bases to trimming and J lost 0 bases; unmatched junction nucleotides: 4. This CDR3 comprises 16 residues. The CDR3 loop is CASSLLPSGGSYEQYF. The CDR3 DNA is TGTGCCAGCAGTTTACTCCCTAGCGGGGGCTCCTACGAGCAGTACTTC. The full variable domain, completed using reference TRBV28 and TRBJ2-7, is DVKVTQSSRYLVKRTGEKVFLECVQDMDHENMFWYRQDPGLGLRLIYFSYDVKMKEKGDIPEGYSVSREKKERFSLILESASTNQTSMYLCASSLLPSGGSYEQYFGPGTRLTVT.

The chain has TRBV30 and TRBJ2-3; maybe TRBD1 (6 bases). V lost 3 bases and J 3 bases, leaving 16 bases between the germline ends. Germline CDR1 is GTSNPN and CDR2 is SVGIG (reference sequence). The CDR3 covers 15 residues. CDR3 coding DNA: TGTGCCTGGAGCCCGGGTAGGGGGAGAACAGATACGCAGTATTTT. This codes for CAWSPGRGRTDTQYF.

CDR3 region: CASSQRTNEQYF. The CDR3 nucleotides are TGTGCCAGCAGCCAAAGGACGAACGAGCAGTACTTC. The V gene is TRBV3-1, the J gene TRBJ2-7; D not certain. This CDR3 is 12 amino acids long. Germline CDR1 LGHDT, CDR2 YNNKEL (reference sequence). Trimming removed 2 bases from V and 5 bases from J, with 7 bases in between.

This clonotype has more than one count but fewer than ten. The chain joins TRBV20-1 to TRBJ2-1, with 11 bases that match TRBD2. Germline V gene lookup returns CDR1 DFQATT and CDR2 SNEGSKA (reference sequence). V was clipped by 3 bases and J by 4 bases; unmatched bases: 8. This CDR3 has 16 residues. The CDR3 DNA follows: TGCAGTGCTAGTGCACTAGCGGGAGAATCGTACAATGAGCAGTTCTTC. Protein: CSASALAGESYNEQFF.

This chain links TRBV20-1 with TRBJ2-3; the match to TRBD2 covers 11 bases. This CDR3 is 16 amino acids long. In germline, CDR1 is DFQATT, CDR2 SNEGSKA (reference sequence). With 4 bases clipped from V and 1 base from J, the junction kept 7 bases outside the gene matches. DNA of the CDR3: TGCAGTGCTACAAGTCTAGCGGGGGGCGGCACAGATACGCAGTATTTT. This sequence encodes CSATSLAGGGTDTQYF.

The J gene is TRBJ2-2, the V gene TRBV5-1; D may be TRBD1 or TRBD2 (5 bases each). Germline assignment: CDR1 SGHRS and CDR2 YFSETQ. CDR3 length equals 15 residues. Between the trimmed V and J ends, which lost 4 bases and 7 bases, there was a span of 17 bases. CDR3 nucleotides: TGCGCCAGCAGCCCAGCGCCGGGGACCAACGGGGAGCTGTTTTTT. Protein sequence: CASSPAPGTNGELFF.

The V call is TRBV18, the J call TRBJ1-5; 10 bases are a match to TRBD1. Per the germline V gene, CDR1 is KGHSH and CDR2 is LQKENI. Trimming took 6 bases from V and 1 from J; bases not matched to a gene: 9. The CDR3 extends over 17 amino acids. The DNA of the CDR3 is TGTGCCAGCTCCCGCGGACAGGGGGTGGCAAGCAATCAGCCCCAGCATTTT. Amino acids: CASSRGQGVASNQPQHF.

This rearrangement joins TRBV5-1 to TRBJ1-1, with 8 bases aligning to TRBD1. V gave up 3 bases and J gave up 0 bases; unmatched junction bases: 4. In germline, CDR1 is SGHRS, CDR2 YFSETQ. The CDR3 runs 15 residues. The CDR3 is CASSSDRAMNTEAFF. The CDR3 DNA follows: TGCGCCAGCAGCTCGGACAGGGCAATGAACACTGAAGCTTTCTTT.

The sample holds one count of this clonotype. The DNA for the CDR3 is TGTGCCACTAGGATAGCCTACGAGCAGTACTTC. This gives the protein CATRIAYEQYF. The rearrangement joins TRBV2 to TRBJ2-7; D remains ambiguous. Germline V gene lookup returns CDR1 SNHLY and CDR2 FYNNEI. V was trimmed by 10 bases and J by 2 bases, leaving 9 bases between them. CDR3 size: 11 residues. The complete variable domain, with remaining parts taken from reference TRBV2 and TRBJ2-7, reads EPEVTQTPSHQVTQMGQEVILRCVPISNHLYFYWYRQILGQKVEFLVSFYNNEISEKSEIFDDQFSVERPDGSNFTLKIRSTKLEDSAMYFCATRIAYEQYFGPGTRLTVT.

This clonotype was seen just once. The rearrangement links TRBV14 to TRBJ2-1; D perhaps matches TRBD1 (6 bases). V dropped 6 bases and J dropped 6 bases, with 18 bases sitting between them. Germline V gene data show CDR1 as SGHDN and CDR2 as FVKESK. CDR3 size: 15 residues. Here the CDR3 reads CASSNGGHSFNEQFF. The CDR3 nucleotides read TGTGCCAGCAGTAATGGGGGACACAGTTTCAATGAGCAGTTCTTC.

The chain recombines TRBV28 with TRBJ2-5; TRBD2 matches at 9 bases. Per germline, CDR1 MDHEN and CDR2 SYDVKM. The J segment lost 11 bases and the V segment lost 8 bases, leaving 18 bases of the junction unmatched. There are 15 residues in the CDR3. CDR3 residues: CASQFSSGNLNEQYF. For the CDR3, the DNA is TGTGCCAGCCAATTTTCTAGCGGGAATCTGAATGAGCAGTACTTC.

This clonotype occurred a few times. The chain is built from TRBV7-6 and TRBJ2-3, with D perhaps TRBD1 or TRBD2 (5 bases each). The germline CDR1 and CDR2 sequences are SGHVS and FNYEAQ. V lost 2 bases to trimming and J lost 4 bases, with 13 bases between them. This CDR3 region has 15 residues. CDR3 amino acids: CASSLLGTGPDTQYF. CDR3 coding DNA: TGTGCCAGCAGCTTACTAGGGACGGGCCCAGATACGCAGTATTTT.

The rearrangement links TRBV6-5 to TRBJ1-1; D is uncertain. There are 15 residues in the CDR3. Germline CDR1 reads MNHEY; CDR2 reads SVGAGI. Deletions cut 2 bases from V and 1 base from J, with 11 bases between. In DNA, the CDR3 is TGTGCCAGCAGTTACAACGTCAGGACGAACACTGAAGCTTTCTTT. Amino acid sequence: CASSYNVRTNTEAFF.

This clonotype was observed a handful of times. The chain combines TRBV20-1 with TRBJ2-7; no reliable D call. Germline CDR1 reads DFQATT; CDR2 reads SNEGSKA (reference sequence). The CDR3 totals 10 residues. The CDR3 nucleotides are TGCAGCGTGGGCGATATCGAGCAGTACTTC. This codes for CSVGDIEQYF.

This clonotype was seen at least ten times. The CDR3 spells CASRPPGLAANEQFF. DNA of the CDR3: TGCGCCAGCAGACCGCCGGGACTAGCGGCCAATGAGCAGTTCTTC. This chain uses TRBV10-2 with TRBJ2-1; 11 nucleotides align to TRBD2. Per the germline V gene, CDR1 is WSHSY and CDR2 is SAAADI. The ends lost 6 bases at V and 6 bases at J; junction bases unmatched: 7. This CDR3 spans 15 amino acids.

The chain joins TRBV30 to TRBJ2-5; D uncertain. The V end was cut by 0 bases, the J end by 5 bases, with 13 bases between. This CDR3 is 14 amino acids long. Per the germline V gene, CDR1 is GTSNPN and CDR2 is SVGIG (reference sequence). As DNA, the CDR3 is TGTGCCTGGAGTGTAACTCCCCCTCGGGAGACCCAGTACTTC. It codes for CAWSVTPPRETQYF.

This clonotype was recorded a few times. The gene calls are TRBV10-1 and TRBJ2-3; 8 nucleotides match TRBD2. CDR3 length equals 13 residues. The germline CDR1 and CDR2 sequences are WNHNN and SYGVQD (reference sequence). The V segment lost 6 bases and the J segment 2 bases; nucleotides outside the gene matches: 1. The DNA for the CDR3 is TGCGCCAGCAGGACTAGCGCCACAGATACGCAGTATTTT. Translation gives CASRTSATDTQYF.

This clonotype was counted only a few times. The V call is TRBV5-1, the J call TRBJ2-3, with 11 bases aligning to TRBD2. The CDR3 is 18 residues long. Germline trimming cut 7 bases from V and 0 bases from J; bases unmatched to any gene: 13. Germline V gene sequence: CDR1 SGHRS, CDR2 YFSETQ. The CDR3 sequence is CASCAGLAVGRSTDTQYF. The CDR3 DNA sequence: TGCGCCAGCTGTGCGGGACTAGCGGTTGGACGCAGCACAGATACGCAGTATTTT.

V is TRBV7-3 and J is TRBJ2-7, with 10 bases aligning to TRBD2. CDR3 length: 15 amino acids. CDR1 SGHTA and CDR2 FQGTGA come from the germline V gene. V lost 5 bases to trimming and J lost 3 bases; unmatched junction nucleotides: 7. Written as DNA, the CDR3 is TGTGCCAGCAGCCATGCTGGGACTAGCGACTACGAGCAGTACTTC. Translated: CASSHAGTSDYEQYF.

V is TRBV20-1 and J is TRBJ1-2; tentatively, D is TRBD1 (5 bases). V was clipped by 3 bases and J by 8 bases, with 19 bases between them. The CDR3 runs to 14 residues. Germline lookup yields CDR1 DFQATT and CDR2 SNEGSKA (reference sequence). CDR3 sequence (DNA): TGCAGTGCTAGGCGTACCGGGACGCCGGCCGGCTACACCTTC. Translating it yields CSARRTGTPAGYTF.

The gene calls are TRBV5-1 and TRBJ2-2; TRBD2 agrees at 8 bases. Trimming took 0 bases from V and 3 from J; bases not matched to a gene: 4. The CDR3 totals 16 residues. Per germline, CDR1 SGHRS and CDR2 YFSETQ. The CDR3 bases are TGCGCCAGCAGCTTGGGGAGCGGGGGTCACACCGGGGAGCTGTTTTTT. Translation gives CASSLGSGGHTGELFF.

The chain uses TRBV20-1 and TRBJ2-3, with 7 bases that match TRBD1. J gave up 1 base and V 6 bases, and 4 bases lay outside the gene matches. CDR1 and CDR2 from the germline V gene are DFQATT and SNEGSKA (reference sequence). This CDR3 contains 13 residues. Written as DNA, the CDR3 is TGCAGTGCCAGAACAGGGGGCACAGATACGCAGTATTTT. Amino acids: CSARTGGTDTQYF.

The J gene is TRBJ2-3, the V gene TRBV12-3 or TRBV12-4; 8 nucleotides match TRBD2. This CDR3 contains 15 residues. V trimming: 5 bases; J trimming: 6 bases; junction bases outside the gene matches: 10. The CDR3 coding sequence is TGTGCCAGCAGTCCACCGGGACTAGGAGGGGATACGCAGTATTTT. It codes for CASSPPGLGGDTQYF.

This clonotype has just a few counts. The chain is built from TRBV2 and TRBJ2-3, with D tentatively TRBD1 or TRBD2 (6 bases each). Trimming took off 1 base at V and 1 base at J, with 15 bases between the two ends. In germline, CDR1 is SNHLY, CDR2 FYNNEI. The CDR3 loop spans 17 amino acids. The CDR3 sequence is CASSEGYLRGRTDTQYF. The DNA of the CDR3 is TGTGCCAGCAGTGAAGGGTATCTCCGGGGGCGCACAGATACGCAGTATTTT.

The chain combines TRBV27 with TRBJ2-1; TRBD2 matches at 11 bases. Germline lookup yields CDR1 MNHEY and CDR2 SMNVEV (reference sequence). The CDR3 is 15 amino acids. V was pared by 7 bases and J by 6 bases, with 8 bases of the junction left unmatched. CDR3 DNA sequence: TGTGCCAGCACCCCTCTAGCGGGAGGAGGCAATGAGCAGTTCTTC. Its protein is CASTPLAGGGNEQFF.

The chain is built from TRBV6-4 and TRBJ2-1; TRBD1 matches at 7 bases. Trimming at V came to 6 bases and at J to 6 bases, leaving 8 bases not matched to a gene. Germline assignment: CDR1 MRHNA and CDR2 SNTAGT. The CDR3 has 14 residues. Here the CDR3 reads CASSRDRYSNEQFF. CDR3 bases: TGTGCCAGCAGCCGGGACAGATACTCCAATGAGCAGTTCTTC.

CDR3 sequence reads: CASSSDRRPYEQFF. The DNA for the CDR3 is TGTGCCAGCAGCTCCGACAGGAGGCCTTACGAGCAGTTCTTC. The chain couples TRBV27 to TRBJ2-1, with TRBD1 as a possible D gene (6 bases). Germline lookup yields CDR1 MNHEY and CDR2 SMNVEV (reference sequence). This CDR3 comprises 14 residues. Trimming shortened V by 6 bases and J by 10 bases, and 19 bases separated the two germline ends.

Only one count was recorded for this clonotype. This chain connects TRBV6-2 or TRBV6-3 to TRBJ2-6; D is unclear. Looked up from germline, CDR1 is MNHEY and CDR2 is SVGEGT. Deletions cut 7 bases from V and 3 bases from J, with 7 bases between. The CDR3 runs to 13 residues. This CDR3 reads CASTYLGANVLTF. CDR3 in DNA: TGTGCCAGCACCTACCTTGGGGCCAACGTCCTGACTTTC.